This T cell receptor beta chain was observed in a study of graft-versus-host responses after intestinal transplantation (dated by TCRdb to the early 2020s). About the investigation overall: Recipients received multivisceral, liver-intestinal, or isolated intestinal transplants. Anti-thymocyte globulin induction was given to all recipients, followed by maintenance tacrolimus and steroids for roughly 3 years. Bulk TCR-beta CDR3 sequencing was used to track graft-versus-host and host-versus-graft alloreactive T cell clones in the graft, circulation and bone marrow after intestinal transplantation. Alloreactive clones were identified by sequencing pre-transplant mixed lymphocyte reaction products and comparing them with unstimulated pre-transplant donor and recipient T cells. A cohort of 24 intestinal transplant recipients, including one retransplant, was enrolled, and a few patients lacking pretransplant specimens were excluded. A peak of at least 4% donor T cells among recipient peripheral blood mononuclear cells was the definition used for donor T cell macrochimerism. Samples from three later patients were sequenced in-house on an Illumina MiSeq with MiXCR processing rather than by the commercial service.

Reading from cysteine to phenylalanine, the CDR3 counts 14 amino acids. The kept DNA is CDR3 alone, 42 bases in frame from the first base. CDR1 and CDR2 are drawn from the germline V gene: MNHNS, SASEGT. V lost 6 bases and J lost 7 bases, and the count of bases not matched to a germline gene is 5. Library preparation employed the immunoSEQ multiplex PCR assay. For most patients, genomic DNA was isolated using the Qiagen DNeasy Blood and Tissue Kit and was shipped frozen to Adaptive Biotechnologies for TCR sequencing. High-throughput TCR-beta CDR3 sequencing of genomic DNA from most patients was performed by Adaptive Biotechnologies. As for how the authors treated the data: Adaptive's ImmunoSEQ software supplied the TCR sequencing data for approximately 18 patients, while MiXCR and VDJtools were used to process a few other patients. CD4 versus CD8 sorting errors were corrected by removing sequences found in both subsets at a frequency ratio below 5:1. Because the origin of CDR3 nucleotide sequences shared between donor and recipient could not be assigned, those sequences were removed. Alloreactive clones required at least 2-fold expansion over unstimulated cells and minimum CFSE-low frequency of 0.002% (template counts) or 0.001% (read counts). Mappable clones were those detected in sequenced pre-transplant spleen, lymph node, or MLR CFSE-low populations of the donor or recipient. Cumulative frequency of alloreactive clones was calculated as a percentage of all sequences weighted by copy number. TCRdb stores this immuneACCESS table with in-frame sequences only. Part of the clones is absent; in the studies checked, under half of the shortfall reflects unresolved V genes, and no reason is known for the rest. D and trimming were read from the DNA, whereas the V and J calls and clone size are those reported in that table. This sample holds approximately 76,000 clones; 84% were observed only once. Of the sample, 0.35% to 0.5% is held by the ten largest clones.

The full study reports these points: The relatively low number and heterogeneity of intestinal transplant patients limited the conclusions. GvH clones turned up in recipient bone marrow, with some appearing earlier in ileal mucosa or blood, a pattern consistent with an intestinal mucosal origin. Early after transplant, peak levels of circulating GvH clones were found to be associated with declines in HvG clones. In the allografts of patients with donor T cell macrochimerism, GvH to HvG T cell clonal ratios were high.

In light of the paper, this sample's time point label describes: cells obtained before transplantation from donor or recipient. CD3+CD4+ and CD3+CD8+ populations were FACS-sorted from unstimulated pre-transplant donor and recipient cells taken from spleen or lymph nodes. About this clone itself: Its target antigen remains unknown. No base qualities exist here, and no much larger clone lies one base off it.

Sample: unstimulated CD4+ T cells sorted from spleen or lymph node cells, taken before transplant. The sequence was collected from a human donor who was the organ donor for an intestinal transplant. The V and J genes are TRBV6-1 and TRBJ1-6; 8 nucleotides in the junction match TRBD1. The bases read TGTGCCAGCAGAGACAGGGGAGGGAATTCACCCCTCCACTTT. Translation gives CASRDRGGNSPLHF.